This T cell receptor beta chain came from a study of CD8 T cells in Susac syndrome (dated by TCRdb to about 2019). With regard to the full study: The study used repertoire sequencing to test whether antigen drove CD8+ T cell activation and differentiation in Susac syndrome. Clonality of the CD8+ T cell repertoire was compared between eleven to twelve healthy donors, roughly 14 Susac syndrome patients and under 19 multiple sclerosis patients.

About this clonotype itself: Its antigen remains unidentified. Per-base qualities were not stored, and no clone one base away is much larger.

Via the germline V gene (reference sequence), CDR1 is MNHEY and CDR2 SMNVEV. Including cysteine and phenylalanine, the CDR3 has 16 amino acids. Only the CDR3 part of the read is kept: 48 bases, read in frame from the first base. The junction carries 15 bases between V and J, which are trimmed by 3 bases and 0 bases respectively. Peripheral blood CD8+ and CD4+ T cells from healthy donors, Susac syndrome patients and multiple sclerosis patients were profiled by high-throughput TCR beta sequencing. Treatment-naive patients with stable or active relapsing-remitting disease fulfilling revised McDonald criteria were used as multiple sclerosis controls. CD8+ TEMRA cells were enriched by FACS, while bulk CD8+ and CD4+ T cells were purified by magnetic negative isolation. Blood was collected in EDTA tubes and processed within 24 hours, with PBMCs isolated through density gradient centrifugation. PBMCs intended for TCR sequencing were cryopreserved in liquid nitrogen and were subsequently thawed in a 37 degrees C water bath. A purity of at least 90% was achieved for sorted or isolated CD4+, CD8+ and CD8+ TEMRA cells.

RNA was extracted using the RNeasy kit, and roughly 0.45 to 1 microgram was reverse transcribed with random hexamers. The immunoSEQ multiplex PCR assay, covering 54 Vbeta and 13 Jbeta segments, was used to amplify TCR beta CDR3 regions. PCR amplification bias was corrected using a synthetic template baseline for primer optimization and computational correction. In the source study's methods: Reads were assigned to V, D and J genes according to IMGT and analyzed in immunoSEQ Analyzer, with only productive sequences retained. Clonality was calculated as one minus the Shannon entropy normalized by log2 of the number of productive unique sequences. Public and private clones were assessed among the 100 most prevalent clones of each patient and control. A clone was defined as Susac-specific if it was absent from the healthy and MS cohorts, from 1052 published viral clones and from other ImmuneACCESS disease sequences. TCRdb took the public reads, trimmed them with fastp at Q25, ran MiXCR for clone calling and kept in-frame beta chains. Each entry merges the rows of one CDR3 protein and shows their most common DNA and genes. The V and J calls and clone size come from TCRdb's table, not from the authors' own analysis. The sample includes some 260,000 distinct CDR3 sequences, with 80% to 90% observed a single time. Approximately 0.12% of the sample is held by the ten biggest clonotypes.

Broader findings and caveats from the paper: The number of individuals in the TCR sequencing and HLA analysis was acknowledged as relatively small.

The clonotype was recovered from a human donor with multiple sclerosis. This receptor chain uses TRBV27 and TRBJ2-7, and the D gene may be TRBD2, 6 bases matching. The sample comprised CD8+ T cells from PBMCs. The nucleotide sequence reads TGTGCCAGCAGTTTTGGGCCCCCCGGGGGCTCCTACGAGCAGTACTTC. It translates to CASSFGPPGGSYEQYF.